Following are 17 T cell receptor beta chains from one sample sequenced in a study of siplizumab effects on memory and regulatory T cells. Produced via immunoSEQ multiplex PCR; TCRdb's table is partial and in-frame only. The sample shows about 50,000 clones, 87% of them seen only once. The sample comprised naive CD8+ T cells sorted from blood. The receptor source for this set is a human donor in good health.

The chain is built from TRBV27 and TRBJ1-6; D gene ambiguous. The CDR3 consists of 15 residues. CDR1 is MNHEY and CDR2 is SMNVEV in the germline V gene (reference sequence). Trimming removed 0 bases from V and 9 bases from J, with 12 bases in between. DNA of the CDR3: TGTGCCAGCAGTTTATCTCTGGGGAGCGGTTCACCCCTCCACTTT. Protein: CASSLSLGSGSPLHF.

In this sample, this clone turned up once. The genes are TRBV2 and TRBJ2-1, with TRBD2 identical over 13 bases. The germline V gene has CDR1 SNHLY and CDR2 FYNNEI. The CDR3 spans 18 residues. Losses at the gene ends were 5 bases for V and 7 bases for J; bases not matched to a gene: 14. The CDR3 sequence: CASSLTGTSGILGNEQFF. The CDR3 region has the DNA TGTGCCAGCAGTCTAACCGGGACTAGCGGGATATTGGGGAATGAGCAGTTCTTC.

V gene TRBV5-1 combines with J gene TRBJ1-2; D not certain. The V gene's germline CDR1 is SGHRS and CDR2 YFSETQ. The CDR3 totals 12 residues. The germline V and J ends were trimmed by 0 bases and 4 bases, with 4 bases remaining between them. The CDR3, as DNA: TGCGCCAGCAGCTTGGACAGCTATGGCTACACCTTC. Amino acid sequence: CASSLDSYGYTF.

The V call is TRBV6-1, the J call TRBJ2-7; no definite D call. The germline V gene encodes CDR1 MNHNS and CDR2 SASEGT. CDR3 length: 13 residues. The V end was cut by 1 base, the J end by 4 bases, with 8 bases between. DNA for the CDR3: TGTGCCAGCAGTGAAGTGTCGCCGTACGAGCAGTACTTC. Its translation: CASSEVSPYEQYF.

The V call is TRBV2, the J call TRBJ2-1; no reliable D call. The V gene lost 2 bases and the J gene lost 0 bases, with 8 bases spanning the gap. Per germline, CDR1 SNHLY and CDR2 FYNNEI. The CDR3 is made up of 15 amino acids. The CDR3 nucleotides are TGTGCCAGCAGTGAACAGTTGAGCTCCTACAATGAGCAGTTCTTC. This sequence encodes CASSEQLSSYNEQFF.

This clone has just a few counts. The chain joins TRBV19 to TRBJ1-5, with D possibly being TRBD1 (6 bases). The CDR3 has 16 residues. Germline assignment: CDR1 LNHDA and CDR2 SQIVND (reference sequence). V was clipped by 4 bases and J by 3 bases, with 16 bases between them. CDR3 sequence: CASSTGTRAFNQPQHF. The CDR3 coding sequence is TGTGCCAGTAGTACGGGGACACGGGCCTTCAATCAGCCCCAGCATTTT.

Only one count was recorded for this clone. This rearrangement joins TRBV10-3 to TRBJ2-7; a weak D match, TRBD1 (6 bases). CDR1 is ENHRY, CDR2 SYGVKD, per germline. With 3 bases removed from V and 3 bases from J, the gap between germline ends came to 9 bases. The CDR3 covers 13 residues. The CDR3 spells CAISDRGFYEQYF. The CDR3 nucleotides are TGTGCCATCAGTGATAGGGGGTTCTACGAGCAGTACTTC.

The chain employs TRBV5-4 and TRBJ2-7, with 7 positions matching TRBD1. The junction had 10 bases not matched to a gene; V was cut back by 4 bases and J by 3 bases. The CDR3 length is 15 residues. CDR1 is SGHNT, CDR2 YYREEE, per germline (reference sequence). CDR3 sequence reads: CASSPFRGGDYEQYF. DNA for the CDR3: TGTGCCAGCAGCCCCTTTAGAGGGGGCGACTACGAGCAGTACTTC.

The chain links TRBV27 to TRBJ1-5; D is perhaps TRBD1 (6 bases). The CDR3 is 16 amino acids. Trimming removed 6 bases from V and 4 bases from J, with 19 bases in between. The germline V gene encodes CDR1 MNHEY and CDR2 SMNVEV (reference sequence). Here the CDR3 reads CASSPQGAPPNQPQHF. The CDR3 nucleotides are TGTGCCAGCAGCCCACAGGGAGCCCCTCCAAATCAGCCCCAGCATTTT.

The CDR3 here is CATSILGQSRTEAFF. The CDR3 DNA sequence: TGTGCCACCAGCATCCTTGGACAGTCCCGGACTGAAGCTTTCTTT. The chain employs TRBV15 and TRBJ1-1; D might be TRBD1 (6 bases). CDR3 length equals 15 residues. Germline V lookup: CDR1 LNHNV, CDR2 YYDKDF (reference sequence). V was clipped by 4 bases and J by 5 bases, with 17 bases between them.

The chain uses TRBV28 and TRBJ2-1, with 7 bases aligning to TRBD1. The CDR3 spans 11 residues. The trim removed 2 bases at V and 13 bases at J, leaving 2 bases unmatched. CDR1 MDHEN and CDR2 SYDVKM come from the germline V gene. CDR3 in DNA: TGTGCCAGCAGTTTAGGGACAGAACAGTTCTTC. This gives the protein CASSLGTEQFF.

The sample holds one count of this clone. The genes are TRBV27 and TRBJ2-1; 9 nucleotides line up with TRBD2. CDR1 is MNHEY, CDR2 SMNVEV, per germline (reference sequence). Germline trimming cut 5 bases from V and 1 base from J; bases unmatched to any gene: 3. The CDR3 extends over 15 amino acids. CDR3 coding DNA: TGTGCCAGCAGTGTTAGCGGGAGTTCCTACAATGAGCAGTTCTTC. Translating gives CASSVSGSSYNEQFF.

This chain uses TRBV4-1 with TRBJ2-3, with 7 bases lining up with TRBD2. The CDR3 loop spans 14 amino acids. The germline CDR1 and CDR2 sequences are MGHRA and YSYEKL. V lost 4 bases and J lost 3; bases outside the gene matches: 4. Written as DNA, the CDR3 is TGCGCCAGCAGCCTTCTAGCGGCTACAGATACGCAGTATTTT. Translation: CASSLLAATDTQYF.

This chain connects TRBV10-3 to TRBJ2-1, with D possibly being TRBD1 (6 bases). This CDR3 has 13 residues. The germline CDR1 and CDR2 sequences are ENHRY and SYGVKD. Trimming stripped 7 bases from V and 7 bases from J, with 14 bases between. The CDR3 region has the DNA TGTGCCATCACGTCAGGGGAATCTAATGAGCAGTTCTTC. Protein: CAITSGESNEQFF.

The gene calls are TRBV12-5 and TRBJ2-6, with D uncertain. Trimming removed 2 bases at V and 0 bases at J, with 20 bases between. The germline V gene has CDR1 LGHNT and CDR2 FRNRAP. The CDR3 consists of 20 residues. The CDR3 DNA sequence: TGTGCTAGTGGTTTGAGATTGTTACAGCCCTTTTCCTCTGGGGCCAACGTCCTGACTTTC. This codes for CASGLRLLQPFSSGANVLTF.

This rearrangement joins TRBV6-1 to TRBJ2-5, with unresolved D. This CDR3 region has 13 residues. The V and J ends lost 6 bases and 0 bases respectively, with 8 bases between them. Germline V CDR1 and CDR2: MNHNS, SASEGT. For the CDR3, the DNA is TGTGCCAGCAGACAACCGTACCAAGAGACCCAGTACTTC. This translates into CASRQPYQETQYF.

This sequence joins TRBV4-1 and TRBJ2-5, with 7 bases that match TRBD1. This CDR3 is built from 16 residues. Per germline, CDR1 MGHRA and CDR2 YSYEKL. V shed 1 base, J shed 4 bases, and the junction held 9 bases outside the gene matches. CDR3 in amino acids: CASSQGTGLYRETQYF. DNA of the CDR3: TGCGCCAGCAGCCAAGGGACAGGCTTGTACAGAGAGACCCAGTACTTC.